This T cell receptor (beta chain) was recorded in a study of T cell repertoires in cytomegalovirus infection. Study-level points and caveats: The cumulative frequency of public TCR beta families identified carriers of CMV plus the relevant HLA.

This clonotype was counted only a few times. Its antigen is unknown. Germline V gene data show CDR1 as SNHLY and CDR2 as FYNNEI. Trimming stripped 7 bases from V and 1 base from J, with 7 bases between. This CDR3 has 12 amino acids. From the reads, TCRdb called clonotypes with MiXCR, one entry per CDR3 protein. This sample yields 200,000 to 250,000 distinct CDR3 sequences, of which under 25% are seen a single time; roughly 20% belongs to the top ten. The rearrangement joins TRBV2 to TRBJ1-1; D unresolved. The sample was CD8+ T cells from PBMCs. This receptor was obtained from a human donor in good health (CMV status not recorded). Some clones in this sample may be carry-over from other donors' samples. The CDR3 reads CASTPANTEAFF. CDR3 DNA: TGTGCCAGCACACCAGCGAACACTGAAGCTTTCTTT.